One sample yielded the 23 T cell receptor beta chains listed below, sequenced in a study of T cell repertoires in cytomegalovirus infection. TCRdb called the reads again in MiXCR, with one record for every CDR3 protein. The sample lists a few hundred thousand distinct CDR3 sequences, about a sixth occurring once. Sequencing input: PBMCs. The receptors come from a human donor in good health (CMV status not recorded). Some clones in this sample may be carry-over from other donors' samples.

The chain's CDR3 is CASSSILAGGSTDTQYF. CDR3 coding DNA: TGTGCCAGCAGCTCTATTCTAGCGGGGGGATCCACAGATACGCAGTATTTT. This rearrangement joins TRBV11-1 to TRBJ2-3, with TRBD2 matching 11 bases. This CDR3 is built from 17 residues. V was clipped by 4 bases and J by 2 bases; unmatched bases: 8. Germline CDR1 reads SGHAT; CDR2 reads FQDESV (reference sequence).

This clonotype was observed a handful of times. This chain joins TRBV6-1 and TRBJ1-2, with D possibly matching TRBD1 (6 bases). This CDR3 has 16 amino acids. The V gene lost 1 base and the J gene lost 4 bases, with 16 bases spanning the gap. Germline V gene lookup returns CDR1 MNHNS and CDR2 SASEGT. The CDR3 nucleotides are TGTGCCAGCAGTGAAGGGGGGGGCGCTACCCCCTATGGCTACACCTTC. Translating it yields CASSEGGGATPYGYTF.

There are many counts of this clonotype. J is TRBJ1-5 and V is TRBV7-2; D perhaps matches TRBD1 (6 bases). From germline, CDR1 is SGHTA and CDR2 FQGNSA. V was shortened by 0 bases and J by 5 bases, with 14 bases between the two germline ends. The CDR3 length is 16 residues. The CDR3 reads CASSLAGGAADQPQHF. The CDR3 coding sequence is TGTGCCAGCAGCTTAGCGGGGGGGGCGGCGGATCAGCCCCAGCATTTT. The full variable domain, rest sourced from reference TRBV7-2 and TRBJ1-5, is GAGVSQSPSNKVTEKGKDVELRCDPISGHTALYWYRQSLGQGLEFLIYFQGNSAPDKSGLPSDRFSAERTGGSVSTLTIQRTQQEDSAVYLCASSLAGGAADQPQHFGDGTRLSIL.

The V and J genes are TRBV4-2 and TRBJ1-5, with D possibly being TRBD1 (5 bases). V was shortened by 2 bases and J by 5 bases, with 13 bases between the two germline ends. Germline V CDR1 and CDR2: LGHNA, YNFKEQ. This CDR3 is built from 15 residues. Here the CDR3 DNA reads TGTGCCAGCAGCCAACCGGGACGGACTGATCAGCCCCAGCATTTT. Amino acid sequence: CASSQPGRTDQPQHF.

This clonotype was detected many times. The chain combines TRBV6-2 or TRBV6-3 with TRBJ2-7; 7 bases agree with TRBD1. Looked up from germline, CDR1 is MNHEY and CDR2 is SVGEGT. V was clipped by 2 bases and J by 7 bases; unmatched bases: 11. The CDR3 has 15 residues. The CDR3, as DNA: TGTGCCAGCAGTTACGACCAACGACAGGGCAGGGAGCAGTACTTC. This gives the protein CASSYDQRQGREQYF.

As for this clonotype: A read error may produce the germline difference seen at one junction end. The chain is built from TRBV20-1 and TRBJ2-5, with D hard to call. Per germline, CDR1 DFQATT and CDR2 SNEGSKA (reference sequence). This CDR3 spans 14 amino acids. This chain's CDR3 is CSAREVVGRETQYF. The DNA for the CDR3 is TGCAGTGCCAGAGAGGTGGTGGGTCGGGAGACCCAGTACTTC.

The CDR3 region has the DNA TGTGCCACCAGCCGAGGGGGGGGGTTGAACACTGAAGCTTTCTTT. It codes for CATSRGGGLNTEAFF. This rearrangement joins TRBV15 to TRBJ1-1; perhaps TRBD1 as D (6 bases). This CDR3 is 15 amino acids long. The V gene lost 5 bases and the J gene lost 0 bases, with 13 bases spanning the gap. Germline V gives CDR1 LNHNV, CDR2 YYDKDF (reference sequence).

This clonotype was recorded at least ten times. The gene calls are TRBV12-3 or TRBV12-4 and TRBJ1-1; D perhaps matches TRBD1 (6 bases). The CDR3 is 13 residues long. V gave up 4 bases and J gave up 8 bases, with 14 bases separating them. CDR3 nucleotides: TGTGCCAGCAGTTCCTACAGGGATCGGGAAGCTTTCTTT. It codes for CASSSYRDREAFF.

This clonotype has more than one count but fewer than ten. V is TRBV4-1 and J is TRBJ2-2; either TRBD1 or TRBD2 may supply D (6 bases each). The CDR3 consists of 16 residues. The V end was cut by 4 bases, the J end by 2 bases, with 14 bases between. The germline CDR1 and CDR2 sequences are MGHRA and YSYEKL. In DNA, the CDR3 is TGCGCCAGCAGCCGGAACCGGGGGCCCAACACCGGGGAGCTGTTTTTT. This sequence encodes CASSRNRGPNTGELFF.

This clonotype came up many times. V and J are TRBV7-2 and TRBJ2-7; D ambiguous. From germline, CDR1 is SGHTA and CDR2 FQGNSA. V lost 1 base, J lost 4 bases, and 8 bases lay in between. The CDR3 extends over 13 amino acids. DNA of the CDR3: TGTGCCAGCAGCTTAGGGTTTCGGTACGAGCAGTACTTC. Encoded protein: CASSLGFRYEQYF.

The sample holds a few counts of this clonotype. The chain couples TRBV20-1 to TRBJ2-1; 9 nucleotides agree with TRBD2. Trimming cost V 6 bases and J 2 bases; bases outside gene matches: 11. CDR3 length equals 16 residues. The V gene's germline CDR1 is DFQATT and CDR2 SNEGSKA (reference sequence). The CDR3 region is CSALIAGAAPYNEQFF. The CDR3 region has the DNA TGCAGTGCCCTTATAGCGGGGGCCGCCCCCTACAATGAGCAGTTCTTC.

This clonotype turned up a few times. The CDR3 sequence is CASSEAHRAGGNTDTQYF. CDR3 nucleotide sequence: TGTGCCAGCAGTGAAGCCCATCGCGCGGGGGGGAACACAGATACGCAGTATTTT. The V and J genes are TRBV2 and TRBJ2-3; TRBD2 matches at 9 bases. The germline V gene has CDR1 SNHLY and CDR2 FYNNEI. This CDR3 is 18 amino acids long. With V trimmed by 0 bases and J by 2 bases, 9 bases remained unmatched.

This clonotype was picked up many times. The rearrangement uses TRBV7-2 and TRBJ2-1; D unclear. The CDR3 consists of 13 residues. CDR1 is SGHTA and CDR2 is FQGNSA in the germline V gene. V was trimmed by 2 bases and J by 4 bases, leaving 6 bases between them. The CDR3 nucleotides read TGTGCCAGCAGCTTACAACTTTACAATGAGCAGTTCTTC. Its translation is CASSLQLYNEQFF.

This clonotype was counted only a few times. The CDR3 sequence is CASSQALESSRAHEQFF. In nucleotides, the CDR3 is TGTGCCAGCAGCCAAGCTCTGGAGTCATCGAGGGCCCATGAGCAGTTCTTC. This chain connects TRBV14 to TRBJ2-1; perhaps TRBD2 as D (5 bases). V gave up 1 base and J gave up 8 bases, with 21 bases separating them. This CDR3 region has 17 residues. CDR1 is SGHDN, CDR2 FVKESK, per germline.

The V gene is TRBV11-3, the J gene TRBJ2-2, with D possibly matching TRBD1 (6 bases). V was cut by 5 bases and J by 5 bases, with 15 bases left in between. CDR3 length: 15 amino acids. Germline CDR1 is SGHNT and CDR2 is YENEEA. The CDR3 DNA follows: TGTGCCAGCAGCGAGGACAGAGATAAAACCGGGGAGCTGTTTTTT. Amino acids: CASSEDRDKTGELFF.

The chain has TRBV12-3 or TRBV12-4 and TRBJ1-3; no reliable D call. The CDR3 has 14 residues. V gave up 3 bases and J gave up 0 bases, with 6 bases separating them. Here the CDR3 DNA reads TGTGCCAGCAGTTTTATGGACTCTGGAAACACCATATATTTT. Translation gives CASSFMDSGNTIYF.

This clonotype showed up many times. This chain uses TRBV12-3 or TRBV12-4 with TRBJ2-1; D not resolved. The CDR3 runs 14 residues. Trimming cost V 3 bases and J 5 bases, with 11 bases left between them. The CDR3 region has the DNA TGTGCCAGCAGTTTGCAGGACGGTCACAATGAGCAGTTCTTC. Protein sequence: CASSLQDGHNEQFF.

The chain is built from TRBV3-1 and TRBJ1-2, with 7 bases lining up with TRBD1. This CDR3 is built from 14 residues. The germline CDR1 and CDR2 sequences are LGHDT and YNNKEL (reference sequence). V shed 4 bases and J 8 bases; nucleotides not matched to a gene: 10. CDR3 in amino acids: CASSLGTALLGYTF. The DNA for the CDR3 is TGTGCCAGCAGCCTCGGGACAGCTCTATTGGGCTACACCTTC.

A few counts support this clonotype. The CDR3, as DNA: TGCGCCAGCAGTCGGGACGAGGGAGCCTACGAGCAGTACTTC. This translates into CASSRDEGAYEQYF. The V call is TRBV5-1, the J call TRBJ2-7; D possibly matches TRBD1 or TRBD2 (5 bases each). Germline lookup yields CDR1 SGHRS and CDR2 YFSETQ. The CDR3 runs to 14 residues. V lost 5 bases and J 2 bases, leaving 14 bases between the germline ends. Full variable domain (rest looked up from reference TRBV5-1 and TRBJ2-7): KAGVTQTPRYLIKTRGQQVTLSCSPISGHRSVSWYQQTPGQGLQFLFEYFSETQRNKGNFPGRFSGRQFSNSRSEMNVSTLELGDSALYLCASSRDEGAYEQYFGPGTRLTVT.

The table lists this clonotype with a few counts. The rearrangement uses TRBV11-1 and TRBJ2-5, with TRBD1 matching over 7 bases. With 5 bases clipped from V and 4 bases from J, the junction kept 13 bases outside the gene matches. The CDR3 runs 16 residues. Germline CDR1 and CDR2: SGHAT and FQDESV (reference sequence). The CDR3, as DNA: TGTGCCAGCAGCCCAGGGGGACAAAAGCTCGGAGAGACCCAGTACTTC. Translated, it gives CASSPGGQKLGETQYF.

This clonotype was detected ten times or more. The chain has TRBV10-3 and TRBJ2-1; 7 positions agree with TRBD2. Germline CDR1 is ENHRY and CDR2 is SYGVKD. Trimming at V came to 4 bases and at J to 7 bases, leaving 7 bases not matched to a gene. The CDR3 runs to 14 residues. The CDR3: CAISVAGDGNEQFF. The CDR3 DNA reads TGTGCCATCAGTGTTGCGGGGGACGGGAATGAGCAGTTCTTC.

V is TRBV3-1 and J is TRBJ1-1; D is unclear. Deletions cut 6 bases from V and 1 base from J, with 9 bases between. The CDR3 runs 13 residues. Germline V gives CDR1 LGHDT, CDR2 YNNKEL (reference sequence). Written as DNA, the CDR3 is TGTGCCAGCAGTCCCCTAGAGAACACTGAAGCTTTCTTT. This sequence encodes CASSPLENTEAFF.

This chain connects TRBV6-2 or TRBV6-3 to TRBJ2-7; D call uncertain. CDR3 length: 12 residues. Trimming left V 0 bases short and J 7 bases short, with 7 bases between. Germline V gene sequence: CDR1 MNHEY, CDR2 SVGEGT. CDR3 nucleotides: TGTGCCAGCAGTTACTCAGCCGGGGAGCAGTACTTC. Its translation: CASSYSAGEQYF.